This T cell receptor (beta chain) derives from a study of blood T cell repertoires in COVID-19. The wider study: Sources were T cells, B-cell-depleted T cells, or PBMCs; the material itself was cDNA or gDNA.

This clone was counted only a few times. Study processing details: Amplification with reference gene primers provided the estimates of nucleated cell counts. The data were produced by immunoSEQ multiplex PCR, yet TCRdb's version contains in-frame clones alone and is incomplete. V and J calls plus clone size are reproduced from that table; the DNA served to infer D and trimming. The sample has some 230,000 clones; 80% to 85% are singletons. The V and J ends lost 8 bases and 9 bases, in that order; junction bases with no gene match: 17. CDR3 length: 17 residues. Germline V lookup: CDR1 MGHDK, CDR2 SYGVNS.

Sequenced: peripheral blood. This chain uses TRBV25-1 with TRBJ1-6; TRBD1 agrees at 9 bases. The clonotype comes from a woman aged 60-75 years with acute or convalescent COVID-19. CDR3 sequence reads: CASGAGTGILVGSPLHF. CDR3 DNA sequence: TGTGCCAGCGGGGCCGGGACAGGGATCCTCGTGGGTTCACCCCTCCACTTT.